This is a list of T cell receptor beta chains from one sample in a study of cytomegalovirus exposure and HLA in healthy donors. Sequencing was performed with immunoSEQ multiplex PCR; in TCRdb, only in-frame clones are kept and a portion is missing. The table has 83,000 or so clones, around 79% seen once; the top ten hold under 15%. Sequenced: PBMCs. These receptors originate from a woman aged 40 to 50 in good health and CMV-seropositive. Both conserved end residues are part of each CDR3. Fields, in order: clone size, V gene, J gene, D gene, CDR3 length, CDR3 protein, CDR3 DNA. D genes are given only for firm matches. The size field is filled for only some rows; it gives once, few, many or a size class.

>-|TRBV7-2|TRBJ1-6|-|14
CASSLVSGRSPLHF
TGTGCCAGCAGCTTAGTTTCAGGCCGGTCACCCCTCCACTTT
>-|TRBV30|TRBJ1-4|-|11
CAWSVEEKLFF
TGTGCCTGGAGTGTAGAGGAAAAACTGTTTTTT
>-|TRBV7-6|TRBJ2-3|-|13
CASSLGRTDTQYF
TGTGCCAGCAGCTTGGGCCGCACAGATACGCAGTATTTT
>-|TRBV7-3|TRBJ1-2|TRBD1|13
CASSLMTGSGYTF
TGTGCCAGCAGCTTAATGACAGGGTCGGGCTACACCTTC
>-|TRBV6-5|TRBJ2-7|TRBD2|14
CASSYSTSRYEQYF
TGTGCCAGCAGTTACTCGACTAGCAGGTACGAGCAGTACTTC
>-|TRBV28|TRBJ2-7|-|13
CASRWTAAYEQYF
TGTGCCAGCAGGTGGACAGCCGCCTACGAGCAGTACTTC
>-|TRBV14|TRBJ2-7|TRBD2|17
CASSQEGPSGPGYEQYF
TGTGCCAGCAGCCAAGAAGGGCCTAGCGGTCCTGGTTACGAGCAGTACTTC
>-|TRBV30|TRBJ1-2|-|14
CAWSGSRRPEGYTF
TGTGCCTGGAGTGGTTCGCGGAGACCGGAGGGCTACACCTTC
>-|TRBV25-1|TRBJ2-4|TRBD1|17
CASGCWDRVLAKNIQYF
TGTGCCAGCGGTTGTTGGGACAGGGTCTTAGCCAAAAACATTCAGTACTTC
>-|TRBV18|TRBJ1-5|TRBD1|16
CASSNRQGASVQPQHF
TGTGCCAGCTCCAATCGACAGGGGGCTTCGGTTCAGCCCCAGCATTTT
>-|TRBV30|TRBJ1-2|-|14
CAWSAYSGWDGYTF
TGTGCCTGGAGTGCCTATTCAGGGTGGGATGGCTACACCTTC
>-|TRBV5-1|TRBJ1-1|-|17
CASDPGHGSRVNTEAFF
TGCGCCAGCGATCCCGGACACGGGAGTAGGGTGAACACTGAAGCTTTCTTT
>-|TRBV5-1|TRBJ1-1|-|15
CASRPPGGGNTEAFF
TGCGCCAGCAGACCCCCCGGGGGGGGGAACACTGAAGCTTTCTTT
>-|TRBV6-5|TRBJ2-7|-|15
CASSSPGVSEYEQYF
TGTGCCAGCAGCTCGCCAGGGGTCTCGGAATACGAGCAGTACTTC
>-|TRBV6-5|TRBJ1-2|TRBD1|13
CASSSTGGDGYTF
TGTGCCAGCAGCTCTACAGGGGGCGACGGCTACACCTTC
>once|TRBV29-1|TRBJ1-4|TRBD1|15
CSVGGQVATNEKLFF
TGCAGCGTTGGAGGACAGGTCGCAACTAATGAAAAACTGTTTTTT
>-|TRBV18|TRBJ2-7|-|14
CASSPLASSYEQYF
TGTGCCAGCTCACCATTGGCCTCCTCCTACGAGCAGTACTTC
>once|TRBV19|TRBJ2-1|-|13
CATSKAEYNEQFF
TGTGCCACATCAAAGGCGGAGTACAATGAGCAGTTCTTC
>-|TRBV6-1|TRBJ2-7|TRBD1|13
CASSVTGDYEQYF
TGTGCCAGCAGTGTGACAGGGGACTACGAGCAGTACTTC
>-|TRBV11-2|TRBJ2-7|-|13
CASSFTVDYEQYF
TGTGCCAGCAGCTTCACAGTTGACTACGAGCAGTACTTC
>few|TRBV19|TRBJ1-2|TRBD1|16
CASSMGSKGARNGYTF
TGTGCCAGTAGTATGGGTTCTAAGGGGGCGCGTAACGGCTACACCTTC
>-|TRBV30|TRBJ1-4|TRBD1|14
CAWSAGTGGRKLFF
TGTGCCTGGAGTGCCGGGACAGGGGGTCGAAAACTGTTTTTT
>-|TRBV27|TRBJ2-7|-|15
CASSSGDTSTYEQYF
TGTGCCAGCAGTTCCGGGGACACGTCGACCTACGAGCAGTACTTC
>-|TRBV27|TRBJ2-7|-|14
CASSLRGIGAEQYF
TGTGCCAGCAGTTTGCGAGGGATCGGCGCCGAGCAGTACTTC
>-|TRBV18|TRBJ1-1|TRBD1|14
CASSRDRENTEAFF
TGTGCCAGCTCCCGGGACAGGGAGAACACTGAAGCTTTCTTT
>-|TRBV7-3|TRBJ2-2|-|15
CASGYSGSLPGELFF
TGTGCCAGCGGTTATAGCGGCAGCCTCCCCGGGGAGCTGTTTTTT
>once|TRBV9|TRBJ2-1|TRBD1|13
CASSVEGGGEQFF
TGTGCCAGCAGCGTAGAAGGGGGCGGTGAGCAGTTCTTC
>-|TRBV5-1|TRBJ2-1|TRBD1|14
CASSPRGTGDEQFF
TGCGCCAGCAGCCCCAGGGGGACAGGGGACGAGCAGTTCTTC
>-|TRBV5-1|TRBJ2-3|TRBD2|17
CASSLAASGSPTDTQYF
TGCGCCAGCAGCTTGGCGGCTAGCGGGAGCCCCACAGATACGCAGTATTTT
>few|TRBV6-1|TRBJ1-5|-|15
CASSELFGGDQPQHF
TGTGCCAGCAGTGAATTATTCGGGGGTGATCAGCCCCAGCATTTT
>-|TRBV27|TRBJ1-1|-|14
CASRSWGEDTEAFF
TGTGCCAGCAGATCGTGGGGGGAAGACACTGAAGCTTTCTTT
>-|TRBV2|TRBJ2-7|TRBD2|14
CASRSGTSGYEQYF
TGTGCCAGCAGATCCGGGACTAGTGGGTACGAGCAGTACTTC
>-|TRBV19|TRBJ1-5|-|14
CASSIARVNQPQHF
TGTGCCAGTAGTATAGCAAGAGTCAATCAGCCCCAGCATTTT
>-|TRBV19|TRBJ2-7|TRBD1|13
CASSIGGQSEQYF
TGTGCCAGTAGTATAGGGGGACAGTCCGAGCAGTACTTC
>-|TRBV18|TRBJ2-5|TRBD1|13
CASSPDRGETQYF
TGTGCCAGCTCACCGGACAGGGGAGAGACCCAGTACTTC
>-|TRBV7-8|TRBJ1-4|-|14
CASSLGATNEKLFF
TGTGCCAGCAGCTTAGGAGCAACTAATGAAAAACTGTTTTTT
>-|TRBV6-5|TRBJ1-3|TRBD1|15
CASSRDRGTGNTIYF
TGTGCCAGCAGCCGCGACAGGGGGACTGGAAACACCATATATTTT
>-|TRBV7-2|TRBJ2-5|TRBD1|16
CASSLYRGTPGGTQYF
TGTGCCAGCAGCTTATACAGGGGTACCCCAGGGGGGACCCAGTACTTC
>-|TRBV27|TRBJ2-1|-|15
CASSTRTNFHNEQFF
TGTGCCAGCAGCACCCGGACTAACTTCCACAATGAGCAGTTCTTC
>-|TRBV2|TRBJ2-1|TRBD1|17
CASTALGVGGLYNEQFF
TGTGCCAGCACCGCACTCGGGGTAGGGGGCCTCTACAATGAGCAGTTCTTC
>few|TRBV5-1|TRBJ1-3|TRBD1|14
CASSTDRAGNTIYF
TGCGCCAGCAGCACCGACAGGGCTGGAAACACCATATATTTT
>-|TRBV4-3|TRBJ1-1|-|15
CASSLTGGGNTEAFF
TGCGCCAGCAGCCTGACTGGGGGAGGGAACACTGAAGCTTTCTTT
>-|TRBV28|TRBJ2-3|TRBD1|15
CASSPWTGGTDTQYF
TGTGCCAGCAGTCCATGGACAGGGGGCACAGATACGCAGTATTTT
>-|TRBV6-5|TRBJ1-5|-|13
CASSYQSNQPQHF
TGTGCCAGCAGTTACCAGAGCAATCAGCCCCAGCATTTT
>-|TRBV28|TRBJ2-4|-|12
CASSVTTDIQYF
TGTGCCAGCAGCGTAACCACAGACATTCAGTACTTC
>once|TRBV7-2|TRBJ1-1|-|12
CASSLEVGRAFF
TGTGCCAGCAGCTTAGAAGTCGGTCGAGCTTTCTTT